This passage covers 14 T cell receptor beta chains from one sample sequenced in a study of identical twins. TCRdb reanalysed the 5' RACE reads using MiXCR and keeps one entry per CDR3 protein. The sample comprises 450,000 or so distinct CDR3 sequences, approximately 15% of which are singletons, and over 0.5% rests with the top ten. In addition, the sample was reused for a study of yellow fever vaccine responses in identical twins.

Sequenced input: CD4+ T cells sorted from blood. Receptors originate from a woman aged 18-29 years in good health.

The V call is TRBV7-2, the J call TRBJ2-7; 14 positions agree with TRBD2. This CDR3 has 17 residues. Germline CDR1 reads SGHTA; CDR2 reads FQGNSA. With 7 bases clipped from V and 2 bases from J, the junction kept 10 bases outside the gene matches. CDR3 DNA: TGTGCCAGCAACCACATTGGACTAGCGGGAGGCCCCTACGAGCAGTACTTC. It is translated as CASNHIGLAGGPYEQYF.

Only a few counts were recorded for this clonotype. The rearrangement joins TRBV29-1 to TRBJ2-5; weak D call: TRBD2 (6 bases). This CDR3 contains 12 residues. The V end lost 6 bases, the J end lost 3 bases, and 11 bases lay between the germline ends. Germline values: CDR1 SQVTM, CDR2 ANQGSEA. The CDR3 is CSVGTGKETQYF. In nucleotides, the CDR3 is TGCAGCGTAGGGACTGGTAAAGAGACCCAGTACTTC.

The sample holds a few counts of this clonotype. CDR3 amino acids: CSASPGTISYNEQFF. The CDR3 DNA reads as TGCAGTGCTAGCCCGGGAACTATTTCCTACAATGAGCAGTTCTTC. The J gene is TRBJ2-1, the V gene TRBV20-1, with a possible D match to TRBD2 (5 bases). The germline V gene encodes CDR1 DFQATT and CDR2 SNEGSKA (reference sequence). V dropped 3 bases and J dropped 1 base, with 13 bases sitting between them. This CDR3 comprises 15 residues.

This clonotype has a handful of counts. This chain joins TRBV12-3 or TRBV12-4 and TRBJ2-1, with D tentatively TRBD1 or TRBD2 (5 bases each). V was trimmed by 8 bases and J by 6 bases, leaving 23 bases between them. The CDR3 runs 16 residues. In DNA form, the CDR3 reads TGTGCCAGCCTCCGGGACGAGCACCGCTTGGGCAATGAGCAGTTCTTC. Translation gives CASLRDEHRLGNEQFF.

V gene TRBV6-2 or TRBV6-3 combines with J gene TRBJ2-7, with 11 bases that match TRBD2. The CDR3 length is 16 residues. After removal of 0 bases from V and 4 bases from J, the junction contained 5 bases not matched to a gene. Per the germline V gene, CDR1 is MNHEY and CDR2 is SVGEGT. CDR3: CASSYSSLAGGYEQYF. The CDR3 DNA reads TGTGCCAGCAGTTACTCGAGCCTAGCGGGAGGATACGAGCAGTACTTC.

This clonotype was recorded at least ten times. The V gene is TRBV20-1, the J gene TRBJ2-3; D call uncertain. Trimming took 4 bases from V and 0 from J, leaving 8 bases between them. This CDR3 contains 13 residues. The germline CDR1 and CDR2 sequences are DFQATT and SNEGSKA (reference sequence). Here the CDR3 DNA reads TGCAGTGCTACCCCCGACAGCACAGATACGCAGTATTTT. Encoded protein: CSATPDSTDTQYF.

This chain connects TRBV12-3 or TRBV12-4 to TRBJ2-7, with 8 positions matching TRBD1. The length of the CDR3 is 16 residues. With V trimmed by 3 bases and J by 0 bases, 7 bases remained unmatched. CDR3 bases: TGTGCCAGCAGTTTGGGACAGGCTGATAGCTCCTACGAGCAGTACTTC. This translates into CASSLGQADSSYEQYF.

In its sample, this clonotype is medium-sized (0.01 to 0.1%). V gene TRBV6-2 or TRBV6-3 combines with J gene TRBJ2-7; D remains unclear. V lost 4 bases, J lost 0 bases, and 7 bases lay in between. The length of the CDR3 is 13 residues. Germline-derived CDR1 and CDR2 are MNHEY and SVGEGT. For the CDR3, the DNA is TGTGCCAGCAGTTGGGCACCCTCCTACGAGCAGTACTTC. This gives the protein CASSWAPSYEQYF.

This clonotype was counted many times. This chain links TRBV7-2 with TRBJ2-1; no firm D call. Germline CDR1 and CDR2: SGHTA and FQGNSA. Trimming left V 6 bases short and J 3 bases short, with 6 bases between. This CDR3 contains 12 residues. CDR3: CASRPNYNEQFF. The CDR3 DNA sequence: TGTGCCAGCAGGCCGAACTACAATGAGCAGTTCTTC.

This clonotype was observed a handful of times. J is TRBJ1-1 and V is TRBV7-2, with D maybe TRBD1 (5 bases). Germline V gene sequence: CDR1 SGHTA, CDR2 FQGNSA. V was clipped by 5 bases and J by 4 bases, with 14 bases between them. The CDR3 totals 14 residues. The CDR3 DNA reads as TGTGCCAGCAGCCAAGGGACGGGGAGCACTGAAGCTTTCTTT. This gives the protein CASSQGTGSTEAFF.

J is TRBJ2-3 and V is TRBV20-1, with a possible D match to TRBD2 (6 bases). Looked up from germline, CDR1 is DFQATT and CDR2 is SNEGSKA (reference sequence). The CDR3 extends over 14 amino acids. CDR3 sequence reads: CGSGRGLSTDTQYF. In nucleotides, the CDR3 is TGCGGCAGCGGGCGGGGCTTGAGCACAGATACGCAGTATTTT.

The CDR3 bases are TGTGCCAGCAGCCCCCCAGGTTTAGCGGGGCAGGAGCAGTTCTTC. As protein: CASSPPGLAGQEQFF. The rearrangement uses TRBV11-2 and TRBJ2-1, with TRBD2 matching 8 bases. This CDR3 is built from 15 residues. The germline CDR1 and CDR2 sequences are SGHAT and FQNNGV. V was pared by 5 bases and J by 10 bases, with 13 bases of the junction left unmatched. The whole variable domain, filled in from reference TRBV11-2 and TRBJ2-1, reads EAGVAQSPRYKIIEKRQSVAFWCNPISGHATLYWYQQILGQGPKLLIQFQNNGVVDDSQLPKDRFSAERLKGVDSTLKIQPAKLEDSAVYLCASSPPGLAGQEQFFGPGTRLTVL.

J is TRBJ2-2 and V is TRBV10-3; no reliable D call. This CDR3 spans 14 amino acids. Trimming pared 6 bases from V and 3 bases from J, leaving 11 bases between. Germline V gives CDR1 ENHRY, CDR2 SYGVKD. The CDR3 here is CAIRGLGDTGELFF. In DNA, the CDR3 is TGTGCCATCAGGGGTCTAGGAGACACCGGGGAGCTGTTTTTT.

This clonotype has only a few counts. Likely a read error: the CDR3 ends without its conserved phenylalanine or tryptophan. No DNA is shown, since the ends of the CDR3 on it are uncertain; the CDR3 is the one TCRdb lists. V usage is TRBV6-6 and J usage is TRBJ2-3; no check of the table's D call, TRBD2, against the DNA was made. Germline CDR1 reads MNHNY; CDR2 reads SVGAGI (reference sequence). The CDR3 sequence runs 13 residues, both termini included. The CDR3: CASSSVGLAGGPI.